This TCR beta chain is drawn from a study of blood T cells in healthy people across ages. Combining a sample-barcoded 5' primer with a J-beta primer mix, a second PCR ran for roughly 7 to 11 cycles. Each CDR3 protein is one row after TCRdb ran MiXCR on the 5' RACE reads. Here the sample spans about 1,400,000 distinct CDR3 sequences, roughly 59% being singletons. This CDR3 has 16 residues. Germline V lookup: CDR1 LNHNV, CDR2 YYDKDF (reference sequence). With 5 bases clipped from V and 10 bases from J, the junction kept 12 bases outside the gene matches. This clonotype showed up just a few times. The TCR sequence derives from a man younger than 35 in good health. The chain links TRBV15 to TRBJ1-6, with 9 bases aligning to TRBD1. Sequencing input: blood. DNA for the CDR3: TGTGCCACCAGCGGACAGGGACAGGGCAGGGCCTCACCCCTCCACTTT. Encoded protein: CATSGQGQGRASPLHF.